Below, 3 T cell receptor beta chains from the same sample are listed, as sequenced in a study of blood T cell repertoires in COVID-19. Produced via immunoSEQ multiplex PCR; TCRdb's table is partial and in-frame only. The sample comprises 250,000 to 300,000 clones, approximately 91% of which are singletons, and 1.7% rests with the top ten. Specimen: PBMCs or T cells enriched from blood (not recorded which). These receptors all stem from a woman in her 40s who had recovered from COVID-19.

The genes are TRBV19 and TRBJ1-2; a weak D match, TRBD1 (5 bases). Trimming removed 9 bases from V and 4 bases from J, with 15 bases in between. Germline CDR1 and CDR2: LNHDA and SQIVND (reference sequence). The CDR3 is 13 amino acids. CDR3 loop: CASYRRGTYGYTF. The CDR3 region has the DNA TGTGCCAGCTACCGACGGGGGACCTATGGCTACACCTTC.

Only one count was recorded for this clone. The chain joins TRBV2 to TRBJ1-2; the D gene is possibly TRBD1 (5 bases). Trimming removed 11 bases from V and 8 bases from J, with 18 bases in between. CDR1 and CDR2 (germline): SNHLY, FYNNEI. This CDR3 is built from 12 residues. CDR3 nucleotide sequence: TGTGCCGGTGGGGGGACGCCGGAGGGCTACACCTTC. Its protein is CAGGGTPEGYTF.

The chain couples TRBV30 to TRBJ2-7, with D tentatively TRBD1 (5 bases). V lost 0 bases, J lost 6 bases, and 12 bases lay in between. CDR3 size: 13 residues. Germline-derived CDR1 and CDR2 are GTSNPN and SVGIG (reference sequence). CDR3 sequence reads: CAWSVSPQGEQYF. The CDR3 DNA reads as TGTGCCTGGAGTGTAAGTCCGCAGGGCGAGCAGTACTTC.